Shown below are 17 T cell receptor beta chains from a single sample sequenced in a study of T cells after posttransplantation cyclophosphamide. Sequencing was performed with immunoSEQ multiplex PCR; in TCRdb, only in-frame clones are kept and a portion is missing. Sampling found some 18,000 clones, none seen once. Treatment was busulfan-fludarabine conditioning, a marrow graft, and cyclophosphamide on days +3 and +4. Here the sequenced sample was PBMCs, taken after allogeneic stem cell transplant with posttransplant cyclophosphamide. Every receptor here comes from a female patient in her thirties or forties who received an allogeneic stem cell transplant from a related donor, was CMV-positive, and had no GVHD. Some of these T cells may belong to the graft donor.

This clone was detected ten times or more. The chain links TRBV5-1 to TRBJ2-3; 10 bases fit TRBD1. The germline V gene encodes CDR1 SGHRS and CDR2 YFSETQ. The V gene end was trimmed by 4 bases and the J gene end by 6 bases; junction bases not matched to a gene: 8. The CDR3 extends over 15 amino acids. CDR3 nucleotide sequence: TGCGCCAGCAGCATTAGACAGGGGGCGGGGGATACGCAGTATTTT. Translating it yields CASSIRQGAGDTQYF.

This clone has ten or more counts. The chain carries TRBV7-2 and TRBJ2-5; D might be TRBD1 (6 bases). This CDR3 is built from 14 residues. V was shortened by 5 bases and J by 9 bases, with 19 bases between the two germline ends. Germline CDR1 SGHTA, CDR2 FQGNSA. The CDR3: CASSLETGTRAQYF. CDR3 nucleotides: TGTGCCAGCAGCCTAGAGACAGGTACAAGGGCCCAGTACTTC.

This clone was found many times. V gene TRBV7-2 combines with J gene TRBJ2-2; TRBD1 matches at 9 bases. This CDR3 has 17 amino acids. Germline CDR1 is SGHTA and CDR2 is FQGNSA. Trimming cost V 1 base and J 3 bases; bases outside gene matches: 6. This CDR3 reads CASSLVSGTGHTGELFF. CDR3 in DNA: TGTGCCAGCAGCTTAGTTTCCGGGACAGGGCACACCGGGGAGCTGTTTTTT.

This clone occurred many times. This chain uses TRBV29-1 with TRBJ2-7, with D tentatively TRBD1 (5 bases). The germline CDR1 and CDR2 sequences are SQVTM and ANQGSEA. V lost 6 bases and J lost 0, with 12 bases in between. The CDR3 runs 13 residues. DNA for the CDR3: TGCAGCGTCGCAAGGGGCTCCTCCTACGAGCAGTACTTC. Amino acids: CSVARGSSYEQYF.

This clone was detected ten times or more. This chain connects TRBV28 to TRBJ2-3; TRBD2 might be the D (5 bases). The V end lost 4 bases, the J end lost 4 bases, and 15 bases lay between the germline ends. Germline CDR1 MDHEN, CDR2 SYDVKM. The CDR3 runs to 15 residues. The CDR3 DNA follows: TGTGCCAGCAGTTCGAGTAGCGTGTTGGCAGATACGCAGTATTTT. Its protein product is CASSSSSVLADTQYF.

This clone came up many times. The chain employs TRBV5-5 and TRBJ2-7; tentatively, D is TRBD2 (5 bases). This CDR3 comprises 14 residues. Per the germline V gene, CDR1 is SGHKS and CDR2 is YYEKEE (reference sequence). The V end lost 0 bases, the J end lost 2 bases, and 9 bases lay between the germline ends. The CDR3 protein is CASSLGWEPYEQYF. The CDR3 nucleotides read TGTGCCAGCAGCTTGGGGTGGGAGCCCTACGAGCAGTACTTC. Using reference TRBV5-5 and TRBJ2-7 for the parts outside the CDR3, the full variable domain is DAGVTQSPTHLIKTRGQQVTLRCSPISGHKSVSWYQQVLGQGPQFIFQYYEKEERGRGNFPDRFSARQFPNYSSELNVNALLLGDSALYLCASSLGWEPYEQYFGPGTRLTVT.

The table lists this clone with many counts. This chain connects TRBV2 to TRBJ2-1; TRBD2 aligns across 8 bases. Unmatched junction bases numbered 16, after V lost 4 bases and J lost 8 bases. This CDR3 spans 17 amino acids. Germline V CDR1 and CDR2: SNHLY, FYNNEI. The CDR3 region is CASSATPPGLVYDEQFF. The CDR3 DNA sequence: TGTGCCAGCAGTGCTACTCCCCCGGGACTAGTTTACGATGAGCAGTTCTTC. The entire variable domain, with the rest obtained from reference TRBV2 and TRBJ2-1, is as follows: EPEVTQTPSHQVTQMGQEVILRCVPISNHLYFYWYRQILGQKVEFLVSFYNNEISEKSEIFDDQFSVERPDGSNFTLKIRSTKLEDSAMYFCASSATPPGLVYDEQFFGPGTRLTVL.

This clone showed up many times. The chain recombines TRBV7-3 with TRBJ2-1; D is perhaps TRBD2 (5 bases). This CDR3 contains 14 residues. CDR1 and CDR2 (germline): SGHTA, FQGTGA. Trimming cost V 5 bases and J 7 bases, with 15 bases left between them. The CDR3 sequence is CASSPYTSGNEQFF. The CDR3 bases are TGTGCCAGCAGCCCGTATACCTCGGGGAATGAGCAGTTCTTC.

Many counts were recorded for this clone. This chain joins TRBV5-4 and TRBJ1-2; TRBD1 aligns across 7 bases. Germline CDR1 is SGHNT and CDR2 is YYREEE (reference sequence). CDR3 length: 14 residues. The trim removed 2 bases at V and 3 bases at J, leaving 4 bases unmatched. The CDR3 sequence: CASSLQGLDYGYTF. CDR3 coding DNA: TGTGCCAGCAGCTTACAGGGGTTAGACTATGGCTACACCTTC.

This clone showed up many times. The chain employs TRBV28 and TRBJ2-7; 10 positions match TRBD1. V lost 5 bases and J lost 5; bases outside the gene matches: 9. The CDR3 runs 15 residues. Germline V gives CDR1 MDHEN, CDR2 SYDVKM. CDR3 loop: CASSTAGQGLDEQYF. The CDR3 DNA reads TGTGCCAGCAGTACTGCGGGACAGGGGTTAGACGAGCAGTACTTC.

This clone was counted many times. V is TRBV19 and J is TRBJ2-3; no clear D. CDR1 is LNHDA, CDR2 SQIVND, per germline (reference sequence). The CDR3 has 13 amino acids. The V gene lost 5 bases and the J gene lost 2 bases, with 8 bases spanning the gap. The CDR3 loop is CASSGPYTDTQYF. For the CDR3, the DNA is TGTGCCAGTAGTGGGCCTTACACAGATACGCAGTATTTT.

This clone was seen at least ten times. This chain uses TRBV6-6 with TRBJ2-6; 7 positions match TRBD1. This CDR3 has 16 residues. Trimming removed 5 bases from V and 1 base from J; junction bases left unmatched: 5. Germline CDR1 and CDR2: MNHNY and SVGAGI (reference sequence). The CDR3 bases are TGTGCCAGCAGTGCGTCAGGGGGATCTGGGGCCAACGTCCTGACTTTC. Residues: CASSASGGSGANVLTF.

This clone was detected ten times or more. The chain recombines TRBV28 with TRBJ1-5; D may be TRBD1 (5 bases). Trimming removed 4 bases from V and 5 bases from J, with 18 bases in between. Per the germline V gene, CDR1 is MDHEN and CDR2 is SYDVKM. CDR3 length: 16 residues. Here the CDR3 DNA reads TGTGCCAGCAGTTCAATGCGGGGACGAACGGATCAGCCCCAGCATTTT. Amino acids: CASSSMRGRTDQPQHF.

This clone occurred many times. V usage is TRBV30 and J usage is TRBJ1-3; tentatively, D is TRBD1 (6 bases). Germline CDR1 reads GTSNPN; CDR2 reads SVGIG (reference sequence). V lost 5 bases to trimming and J lost 4 bases, with 9 bases between them. The CDR3 sequence is 12 residues long. The CDR3 sequence: CAWDRSGNTIYF. CDR3 sequence (DNA): TGTGCCTGGGACAGGTCAGGAAACACCATATATTTT.

In this sample, this clone turned up many times. DNA for the CDR3: TGTGCCAGCAGCTCCCCCCCGGGACAGACTTTTTCTGGGGCCAACGTCCTGACTTTC. Protein sequence: CASSSPPGQTFSGANVLTF. This chain connects TRBV11-2 to TRBJ2-6, with 7 bases fitting TRBD1. J was trimmed by 1 base and V by 4 bases; bases with no gene match: 13. Germline V CDR1 and CDR2: SGHAT, FQNNGV. This CDR3 has 19 amino acids.

In its sample, this clone was seen many times. The chain recombines TRBV9 with TRBJ2-3; 9 bases align to TRBD2. V lost 5 bases to trimming and J lost 2 bases; unmatched junction nucleotides: 6. Germline V CDR1 and CDR2: SGDLS, YYNGEE. This CDR3 spans 15 amino acids. In DNA form, the CDR3 reads TGTGCCAGCAGTCACGGGACTAGCCACACAGATACGCAGTATTTT. Protein: CASSHGTSHTDTQYF.

About this clone: Possible read error: a much larger clone is one base away. J is TRBJ2-1 and V is TRBV4-1; a possible D gene is TRBD2 (5 bases). The CDR3 consists of 17 residues. Germline loops: CDR1 MGHRA, CDR2 YSYEKL. Trimming removed 7 bases from V and 4 bases from J, with 23 bases in between. The CDR3 reads CASTTGSAGTRYNEQFF. CDR3 DNA: TGCGCCAGCACCACGGGGAGCGCAGGAACAAGATACAATGAGCAGTTCTTC.